The entry below describes one T cell receptor (beta chain). What it binds is unknown. These data come from a study of cytomegalovirus exposure and HLA in healthy donors. Notes on the study in general: In an earlier analysis, in under 700 donors, most V segments appeared productive either ~87% or ~30% of the time. The study found most TCR sequences rare, yet found some public TCRs in many donors.

These donors counted as nominally healthy when sampled, but unrecorded immune exposures were likely. Use of 60 Vbeta and 13 Jbeta primers characterized the PCR. Assay: immunoSEQ multiplex PCR; the TCRdb copy retains only in-frame clones and omits some. Seen here are roughly 60,000 clones, 70% observed once, and the top ten hold roughly a fifth. This CDR3 spans 15 amino acids. Germline V lookup: CDR1 MNHNS, CDR2 SASEGT. The V and J ends lost 7 bases and 1 base respectively, with 16 bases between them. The sample comprised PBMCs. The TCR was taken from a woman aged 60-70 years in good health and CMV-seropositive. This rearrangement joins TRBV6-1 to TRBJ1-1; D is ambiguous. The CDR3 loop reads CASKVMRVSNTEAFF. CDR3 bases: TGTGCCAGCAAAGTGATGCGAGTATCGAACACTGAAGCTTTCTTT.